This TCR beta chain was sequenced in a study of cytomegalovirus exposure and HLA in healthy donors. Across the whole study: Earlier, fewer than 140 million unique TCR beta sequences were recovered from roughly 200 million T cells by an analysis.

There are 14 residues in the CDR3. Germline-derived CDR1 and CDR2 are SGHTA and FQGNSA. With 6 bases removed from V and 2 bases from J, the gap between germline ends came to 14 bases. Findings of the study overall: Most of the CMV-associated TCR beta chains (in a later analysis) appeared to be HLA-restricted. Most likely, a cluster of highly shared sequence variants arose as a sequencing artifact.

Vbeta (60) and Jbeta (13) primers were used in the PCR. Measured with immunoSEQ multiplex PCR; TCRdb has only the in-frame clones, and not every one. This table holds 150,000 to 200,000 clones, more than 65% found once. In the case of this clone: Its specificity is not known.

This chain links TRBV7-2 with TRBJ2-7; TRBD2 might be the D (6 bases). The source is a woman aged 25 to 39 in good health and CMV-seronegative. The sample consisted of PBMCs. The CDR3 DNA reads TGTGCCAGCAGAGGGACTGGAGGGACCTACGAGCAGTACTTC. Its translation: CASRGTGGTYEQYF.